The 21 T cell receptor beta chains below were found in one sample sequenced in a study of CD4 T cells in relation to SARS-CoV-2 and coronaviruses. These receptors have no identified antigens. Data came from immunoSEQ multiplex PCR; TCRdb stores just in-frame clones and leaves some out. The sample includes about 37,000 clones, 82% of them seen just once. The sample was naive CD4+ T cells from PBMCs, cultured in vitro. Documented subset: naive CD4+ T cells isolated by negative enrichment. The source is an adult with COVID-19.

The CDR3 spells CASSLTIGIPFNEQFF. Written as DNA, the CDR3 is TGTGCCAGCAGCTTAACCATCGGCATCCCCTTCAATGAGCAGTTCTTC. The chain recombines TRBV11-2 with TRBJ2-1; D remains unclear. Germline V gene data show CDR1 as SGHAT and CDR2 as FQNNGV. The ends were cut back, 2 bases at V and 6 bases at J, with 17 bases in the middle. This CDR3 region has 16 residues.

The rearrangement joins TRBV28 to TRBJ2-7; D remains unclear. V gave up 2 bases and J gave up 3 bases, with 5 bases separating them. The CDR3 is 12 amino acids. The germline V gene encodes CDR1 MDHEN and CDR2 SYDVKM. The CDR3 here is CASSLPGYEQYF. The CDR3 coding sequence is TGTGCCAGCAGTTTACCAGGCTACGAGCAGTACTTC.

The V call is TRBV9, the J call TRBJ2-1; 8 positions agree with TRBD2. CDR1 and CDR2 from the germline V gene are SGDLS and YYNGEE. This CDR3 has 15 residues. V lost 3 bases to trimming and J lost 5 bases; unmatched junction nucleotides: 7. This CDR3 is CASSGSGTRNNEQFF. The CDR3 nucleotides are TGTGCCAGCAGCGGTTCCGGGACTAGAAACAATGAGCAGTTCTTC.

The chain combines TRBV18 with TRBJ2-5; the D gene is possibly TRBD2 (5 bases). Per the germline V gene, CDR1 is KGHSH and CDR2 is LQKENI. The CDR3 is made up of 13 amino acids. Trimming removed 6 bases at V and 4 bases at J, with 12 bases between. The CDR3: CASSSFRGETQYF. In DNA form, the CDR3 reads TGTGCCAGCTCGTCATTCCGGGGAGAGACCCAGTACTTC. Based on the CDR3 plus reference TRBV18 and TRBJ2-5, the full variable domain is NAGVMQNPRHLVRRRGQEARLRCSPMKGHSHVYWYRQLPEEGLKFMVYLQKENIIDESGMPKERFSAEFPKEGPSILRIQQVVRGDSAAYFCASSSFRGETQYFGPGTRLLVL.

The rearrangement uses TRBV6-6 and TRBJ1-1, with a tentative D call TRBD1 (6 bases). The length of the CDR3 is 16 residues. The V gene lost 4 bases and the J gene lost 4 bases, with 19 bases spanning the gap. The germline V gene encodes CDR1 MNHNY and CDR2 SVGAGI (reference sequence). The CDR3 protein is CASSWGNTGFGTEAFF. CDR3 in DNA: TGTGCCAGCAGTTGGGGGAATACAGGGTTTGGCACTGAAGCTTTCTTT.

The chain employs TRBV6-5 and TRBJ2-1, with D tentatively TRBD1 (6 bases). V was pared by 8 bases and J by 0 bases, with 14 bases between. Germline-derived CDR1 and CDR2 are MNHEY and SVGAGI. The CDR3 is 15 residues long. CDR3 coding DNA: TGTGCCAGCCGACCCAGGGGACCCTCCTACAATGAGCAGTTCTTC. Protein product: CASRPRGPSYNEQFF.

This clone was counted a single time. The CDR3, as DNA: TGTGCCAGCAGCTTTCGGCTTAGGGGAGTTATCGATACGCAGTATTTT. It yields the protein CASSFRLRGVIDTQYF. The V gene is TRBV11-1, the J gene TRBJ2-3; possibly TRBD1 or TRBD2 for D (5 bases each). Germline lookup yields CDR1 SGHAT and CDR2 FQDESV (reference sequence). The CDR3 has 16 amino acids. Between the trimmed V and J ends, which lost 3 bases and 6 bases, there was a span of 19 bases.

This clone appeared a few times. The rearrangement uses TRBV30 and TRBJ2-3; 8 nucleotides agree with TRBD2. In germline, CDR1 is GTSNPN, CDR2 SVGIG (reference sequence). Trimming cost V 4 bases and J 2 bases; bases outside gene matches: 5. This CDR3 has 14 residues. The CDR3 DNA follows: TGTGCCTGGAAATGGACTAGCAACACAGATACGCAGTATTTT. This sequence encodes CAWKWTSNTDTQYF. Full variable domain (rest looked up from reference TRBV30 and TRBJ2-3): SQTIHQWPATLVQPVGSPLSLECTVEGTSNPNLYWYRQAAGRGLQLLFYSVGIGQISSEVPQNLSASRPQDRQFILSSKKLLLSDSGFYLCAWKWTSNTDTQYFGPGTRLTVL.

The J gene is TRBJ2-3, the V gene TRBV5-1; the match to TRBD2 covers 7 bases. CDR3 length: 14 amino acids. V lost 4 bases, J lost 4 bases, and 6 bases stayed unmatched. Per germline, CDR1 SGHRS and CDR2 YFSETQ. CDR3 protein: CASSPGGAADTQYF. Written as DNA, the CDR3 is TGCGCCAGCAGCCCGGGGGGAGCGGCAGATACGCAGTATTTT.

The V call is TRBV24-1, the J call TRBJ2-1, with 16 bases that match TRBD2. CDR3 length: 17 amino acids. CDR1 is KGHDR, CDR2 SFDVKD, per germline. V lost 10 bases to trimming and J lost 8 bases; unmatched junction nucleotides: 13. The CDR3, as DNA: TGTGCCACTCGCTCCGGGACTAGCGGGAGGGCCATAGATGAGCAGTTCTTC. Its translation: CATRSGTSGRAIDEQFF.

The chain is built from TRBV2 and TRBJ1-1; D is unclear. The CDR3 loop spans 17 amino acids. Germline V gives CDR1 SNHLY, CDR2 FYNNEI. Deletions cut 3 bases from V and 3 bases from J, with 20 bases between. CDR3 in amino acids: CASSEEGSGRPHTEAFF. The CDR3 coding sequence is TGTGCCAGCAGTGAGGAAGGGAGCGGACGACCTCACACTGAAGCTTTCTTT.

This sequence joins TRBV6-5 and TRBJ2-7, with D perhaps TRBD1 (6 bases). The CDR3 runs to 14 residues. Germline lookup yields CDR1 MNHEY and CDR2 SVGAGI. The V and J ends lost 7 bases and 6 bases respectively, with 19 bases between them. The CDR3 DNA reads TGTGCCAGCACACCGAGGACAGCAGACCGCGAGCAGTACTTC. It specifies CASTPRTADREQYF.

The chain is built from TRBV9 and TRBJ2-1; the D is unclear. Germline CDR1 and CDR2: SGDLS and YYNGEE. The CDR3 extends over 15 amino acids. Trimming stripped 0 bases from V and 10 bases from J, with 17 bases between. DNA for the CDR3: TGTGCCAGCAGCGTAGGGTCGGCGGTCTTTAAGGAGCAGTTCTTC. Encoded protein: CASSVGSAVFKEQFF.

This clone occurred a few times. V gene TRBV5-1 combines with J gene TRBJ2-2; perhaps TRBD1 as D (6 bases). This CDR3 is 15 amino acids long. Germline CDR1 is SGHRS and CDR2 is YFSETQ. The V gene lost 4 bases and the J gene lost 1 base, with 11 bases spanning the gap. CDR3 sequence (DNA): TGCGCCAGCAGCCCGTCGGGACAGAACACCGGGGAGCTGTTTTTT. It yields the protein CASSPSGQNTGELFF.

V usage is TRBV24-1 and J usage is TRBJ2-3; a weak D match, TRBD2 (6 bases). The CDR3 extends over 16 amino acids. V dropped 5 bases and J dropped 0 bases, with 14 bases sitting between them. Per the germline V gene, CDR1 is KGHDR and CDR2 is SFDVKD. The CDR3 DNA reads TGTGCCACCAGTGGCCCGATCGGGACTAGCACAGATACGCAGTATTTT. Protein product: CATSGPIGTSTDTQYF.

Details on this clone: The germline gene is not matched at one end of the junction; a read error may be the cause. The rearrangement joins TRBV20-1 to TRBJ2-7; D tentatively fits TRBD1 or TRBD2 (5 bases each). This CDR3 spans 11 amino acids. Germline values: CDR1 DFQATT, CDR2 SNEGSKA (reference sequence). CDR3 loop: CSALDLGPSIF. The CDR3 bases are TGCAGTGCCCTTGATTTGGGACCCTCCATCTTC.

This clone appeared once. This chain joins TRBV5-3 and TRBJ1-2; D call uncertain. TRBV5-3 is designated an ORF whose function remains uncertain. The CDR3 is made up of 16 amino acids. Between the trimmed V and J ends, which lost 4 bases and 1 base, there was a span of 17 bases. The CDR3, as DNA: TGTGCCAGAAGCCAATTGCGGGCAGGAGTTAACTATGGCTACACCTTC. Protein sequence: CARSQLRAGVNYGYTF.

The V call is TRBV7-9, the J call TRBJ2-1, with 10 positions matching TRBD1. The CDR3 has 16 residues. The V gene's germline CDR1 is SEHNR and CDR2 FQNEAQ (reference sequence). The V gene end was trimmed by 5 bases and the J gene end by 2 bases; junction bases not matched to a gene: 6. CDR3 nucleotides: TGTGCCAGCAGCCCGGAGGACAGGGGGACCTACAATGAGCAGTTCTTC. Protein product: CASSPEDRGTYNEQFF.

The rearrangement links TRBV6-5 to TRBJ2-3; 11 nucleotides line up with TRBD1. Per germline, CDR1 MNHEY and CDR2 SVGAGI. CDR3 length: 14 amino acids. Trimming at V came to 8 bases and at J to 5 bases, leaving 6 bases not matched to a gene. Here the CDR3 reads CASARDRGGDTQYF. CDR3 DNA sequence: TGTGCCAGCGCCCGGGACAGGGGGGGAGATACGCAGTATTTT.

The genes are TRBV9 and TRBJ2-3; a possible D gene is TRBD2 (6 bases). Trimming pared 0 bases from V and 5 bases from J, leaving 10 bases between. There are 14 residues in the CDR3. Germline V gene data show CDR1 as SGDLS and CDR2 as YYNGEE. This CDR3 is CASSVGDLRDTQYF. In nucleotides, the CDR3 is TGTGCCAGCAGCGTAGGGGACTTAAGAGATACGCAGTATTTT. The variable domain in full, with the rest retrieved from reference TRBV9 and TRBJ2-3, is DSGVTQTPKHLITATGQRVTLRCSPRSGDLSVYWYQQSLDQGLQFLIQYYNGEERAKGNILERFSAQQFPDLHSELNLSSLELGDSALYFCASSVGDLRDTQYFGPGTRLTVL.

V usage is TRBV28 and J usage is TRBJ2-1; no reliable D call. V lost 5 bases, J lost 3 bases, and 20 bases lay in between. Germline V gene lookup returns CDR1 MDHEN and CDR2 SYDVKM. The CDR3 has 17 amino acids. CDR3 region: CASSRFGVSLVYNEQFF. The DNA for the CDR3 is TGTGCCAGCAGTCGTTTCGGAGTGTCATTAGTCTACAATGAGCAGTTCTTC.